This T cell receptor (beta chain) was identified in a study of cytomegalovirus exposure and HLA in healthy donors. There are a few counts of this clone. PCR was performed using 60 Vbeta and 13 Jbeta primers. The protocol was immunoSEQ multiplex PCR, while the TCRdb copy is restricted to in-frame clones and leaves out a portion. This table holds 150,000 to 200,000 clones, 80% found once. The CDR3 totals 15 residues. Germline V gene lookup returns CDR1 LGHNA and CDR2 YSLEER. V lost 0 bases to trimming and J lost 2 bases, with 9 bases between them. The gene calls are TRBV4-3 and TRBJ2-3; no reliable D call. The material sequenced was PBMCs. The TCR comes from a man between 18 and 35 years old in good health and CMV-seropositive. DNA for the CDR3: TGCGCCAGCAGCCAAGATGCTACAGACACAGATACGCAGTATTTT. This codes for CASSQDATDTDTQYF.